The source of this TCR beta chain is a study of technical replicates of blood from a handful of donors (TCRdb year 2017). The CDR3 contains 11 residues, cysteine and phenylalanine counted. This entry keeps only the CDR3 DNA: 33 bases, framed from base 1. Trimming removed 4 bases from V and 2 bases from J, leaving 3 bases between the germline ends. From the germline V gene, CDR1 is SGHRS and CDR2 is YFSETQ. Comment on this clone: It has no known antigen specificity. No clone much larger than this one lies a single base away; base qualities are absent.

Library prep was done by the immunoSEQ multiplex PCR assay. TCRdb holds this immuneACCESS table with in-frame rearrangements only. Some clones are missing; in checked studies, unresolved V genes explain under half, and the rest has no known cause. A total of around 86,000 clones appear in this sample, about 97% of them only once. The top ten constitute 0.2% of the sample. The TCR was taken from a human donor in good health. The chain is encoded by TRBV5-1 joined to TRBJ2-5, with an unclear D gene assignment. The sequenced sample was T cells isolated from PBMCs. DNA sequence: TGCGCCAGCAGCCAACAAGAGACCCAGTACTTC. Protein translation: CASSQQETQYF.